This TCR beta chain was sequenced during a study of PD-1 blockade in mismatch repair-deficient tumors. Trimming removed 0 bases from V and 6 bases from J, with 6 bases in between. There are 13 residues in the CDR3. Germline lookup yields CDR1 SGDLS and CDR2 YYNGEE. Produced via immunoSEQ multiplex PCR; TCRdb's table is partial and in-frame only. The table records 35,000 to 45,000 clones, 70% to 90% of them present only once. PCR or immunohistochemistry showed mismatch repair deficiency in every enrolled patient. The chain joins TRBV9 to TRBJ2-2; unclear D gene. The source of this sequence is an adult with mismatch repair-deficient cancer. The sequenced sample was peripheral blood, obtained approximately 80 weeks after starting pembrolizumab. The CDR3 coding sequence is TGTGCCAGCAGCGTAGCCACACCCGGGGAGCTGTTTTTT. This sequence encodes CASSVATPGELFF.